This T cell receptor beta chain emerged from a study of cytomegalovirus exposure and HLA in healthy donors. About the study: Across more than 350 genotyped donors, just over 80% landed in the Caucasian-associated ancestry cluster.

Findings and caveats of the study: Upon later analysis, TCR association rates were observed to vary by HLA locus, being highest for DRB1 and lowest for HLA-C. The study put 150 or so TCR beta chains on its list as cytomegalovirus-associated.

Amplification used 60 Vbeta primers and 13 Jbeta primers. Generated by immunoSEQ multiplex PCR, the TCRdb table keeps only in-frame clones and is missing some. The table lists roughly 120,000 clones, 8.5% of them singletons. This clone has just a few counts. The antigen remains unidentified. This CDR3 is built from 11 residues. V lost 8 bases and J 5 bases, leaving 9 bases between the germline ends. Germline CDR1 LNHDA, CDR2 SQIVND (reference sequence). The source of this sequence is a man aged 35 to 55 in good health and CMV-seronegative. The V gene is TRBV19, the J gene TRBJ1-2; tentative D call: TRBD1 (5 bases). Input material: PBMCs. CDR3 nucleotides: TGTGCCAGTCAGGGATATTATGGCTACACCTTC. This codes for CASQGYYGYTF.